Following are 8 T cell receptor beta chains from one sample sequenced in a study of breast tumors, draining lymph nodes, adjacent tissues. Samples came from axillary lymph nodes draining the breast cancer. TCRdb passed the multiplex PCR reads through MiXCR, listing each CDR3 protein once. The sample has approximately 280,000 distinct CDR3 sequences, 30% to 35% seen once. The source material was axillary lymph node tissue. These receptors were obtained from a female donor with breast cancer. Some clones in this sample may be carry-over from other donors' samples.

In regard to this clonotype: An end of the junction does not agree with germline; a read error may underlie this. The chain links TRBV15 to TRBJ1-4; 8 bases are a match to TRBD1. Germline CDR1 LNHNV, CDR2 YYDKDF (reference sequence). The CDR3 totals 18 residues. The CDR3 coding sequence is TGTGCCACCAGCAGAGAGTCGTGGCAGGGGGCAACCCATGAAAAACTGTTCTTT. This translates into CATSRESWQGATHEKLFF.

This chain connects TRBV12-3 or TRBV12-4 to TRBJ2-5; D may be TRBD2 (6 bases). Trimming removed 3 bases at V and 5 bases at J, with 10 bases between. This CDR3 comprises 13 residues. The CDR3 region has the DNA TGTGCCAGCAGTTTTGGAGGGGCCGAGACCCAGTACTTC. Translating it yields CASSFGGAETQYF.

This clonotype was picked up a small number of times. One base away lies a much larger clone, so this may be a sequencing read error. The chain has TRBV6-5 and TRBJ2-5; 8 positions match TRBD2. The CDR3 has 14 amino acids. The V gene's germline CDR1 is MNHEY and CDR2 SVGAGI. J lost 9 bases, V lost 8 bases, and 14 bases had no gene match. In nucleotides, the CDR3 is TGTGCCAGCGGTAAAGGAGCGGGAGTTGAGGCCCAGTACTTC. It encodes CASGKGAGVEAQYF.

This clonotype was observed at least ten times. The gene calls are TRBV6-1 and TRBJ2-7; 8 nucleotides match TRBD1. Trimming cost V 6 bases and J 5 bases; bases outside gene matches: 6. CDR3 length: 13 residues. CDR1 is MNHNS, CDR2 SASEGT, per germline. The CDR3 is CASRRTGMDEQYF. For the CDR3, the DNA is TGTGCCAGCAGGAGGACAGGGATGGACGAGCAGTACTTC.

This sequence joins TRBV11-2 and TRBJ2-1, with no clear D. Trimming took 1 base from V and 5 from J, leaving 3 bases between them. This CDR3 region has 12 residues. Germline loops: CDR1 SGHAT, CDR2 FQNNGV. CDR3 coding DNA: TGTGCCAGCAGCTTAGCTAACAATGAGCAGTTCTTC. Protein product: CASSLANNEQFF.

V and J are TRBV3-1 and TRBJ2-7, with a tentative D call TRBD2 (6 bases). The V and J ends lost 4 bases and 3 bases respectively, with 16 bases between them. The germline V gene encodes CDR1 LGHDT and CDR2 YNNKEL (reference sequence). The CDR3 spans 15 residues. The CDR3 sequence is CASSPRIGGFYEQYF. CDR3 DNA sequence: TGTGCCAGCAGCCCCCGTATAGGAGGGTTCTACGAGCAGTACTTC.

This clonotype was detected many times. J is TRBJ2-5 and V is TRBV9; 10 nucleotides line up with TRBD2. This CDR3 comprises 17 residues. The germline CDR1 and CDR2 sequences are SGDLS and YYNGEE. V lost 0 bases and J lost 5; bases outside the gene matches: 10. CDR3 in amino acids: CASSVDPAGGRLETQYF. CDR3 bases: TGTGCCAGCAGCGTAGATCCAGCGGGAGGGAGGTTGGAGACCCAGTACTTC. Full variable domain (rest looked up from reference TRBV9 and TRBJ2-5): DSGVTQTPKHLITATGQRVTLRCSPRSGDLSVYWYQQSLDQGLQFLIQYYNGEERAKGNILERFSAQQFPDLHSELNLSSLELGDSALYFCASSVDPAGGRLETQYFGPGTRLLVL.

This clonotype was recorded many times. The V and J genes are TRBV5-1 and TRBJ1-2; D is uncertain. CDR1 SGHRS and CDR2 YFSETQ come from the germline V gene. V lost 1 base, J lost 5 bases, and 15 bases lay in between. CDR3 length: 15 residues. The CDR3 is CASSLPSDSAYGYTF. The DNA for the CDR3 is TGCGCCAGCAGCTTGCCCAGTGACTCGGCGTATGGCTACACCTTC.